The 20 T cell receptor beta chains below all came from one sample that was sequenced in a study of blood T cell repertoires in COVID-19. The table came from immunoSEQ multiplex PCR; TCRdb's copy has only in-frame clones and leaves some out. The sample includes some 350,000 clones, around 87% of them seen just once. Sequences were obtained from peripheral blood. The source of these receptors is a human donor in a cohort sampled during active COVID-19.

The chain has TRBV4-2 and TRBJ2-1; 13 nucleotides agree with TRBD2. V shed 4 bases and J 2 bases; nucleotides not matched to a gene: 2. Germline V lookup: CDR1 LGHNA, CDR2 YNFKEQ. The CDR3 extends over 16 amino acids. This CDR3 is CASSRGLAGAYNEQFF. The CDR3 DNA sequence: TGTGCCAGCAGCCGCGGACTAGCGGGAGCCTACAATGAGCAGTTCTTC.

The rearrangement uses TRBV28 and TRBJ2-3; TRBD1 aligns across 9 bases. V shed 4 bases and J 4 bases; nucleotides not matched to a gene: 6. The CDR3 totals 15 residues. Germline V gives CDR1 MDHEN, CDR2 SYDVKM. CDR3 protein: CASSSAGQGADTQYF. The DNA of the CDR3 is TGTGCCAGCAGTTCTGCGGGACAGGGAGCAGATACGCAGTATTTT.

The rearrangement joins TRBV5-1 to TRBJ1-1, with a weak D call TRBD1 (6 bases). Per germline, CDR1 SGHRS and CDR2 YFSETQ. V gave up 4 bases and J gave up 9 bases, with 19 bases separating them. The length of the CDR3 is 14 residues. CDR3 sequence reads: CASSRTRTEEKAFF. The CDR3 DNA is TGCGCCAGCAGCCGAACCAGGACAGAAGAAAAAGCTTTCTTT.

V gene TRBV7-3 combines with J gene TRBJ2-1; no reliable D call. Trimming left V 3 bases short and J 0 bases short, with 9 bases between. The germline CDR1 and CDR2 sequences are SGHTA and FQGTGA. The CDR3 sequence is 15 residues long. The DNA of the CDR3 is TGTGCCAGCAGCTTGATAGCCAGCTCCTACAATGAGCAGTTCTTC. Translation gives CASSLIASSYNEQFF.

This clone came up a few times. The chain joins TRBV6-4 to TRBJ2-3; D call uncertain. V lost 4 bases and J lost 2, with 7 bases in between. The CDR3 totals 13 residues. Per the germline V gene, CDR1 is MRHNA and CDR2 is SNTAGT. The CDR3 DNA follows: TGTGCCAGCAGTGCGGGTCCCACAGATACGCAGTATTTT. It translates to CASSAGPTDTQYF.

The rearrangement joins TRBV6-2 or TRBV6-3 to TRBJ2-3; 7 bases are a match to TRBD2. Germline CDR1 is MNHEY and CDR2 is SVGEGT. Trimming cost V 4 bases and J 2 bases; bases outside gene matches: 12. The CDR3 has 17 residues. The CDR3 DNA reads TGTGCCAGCAGTTCCCAGCGGGAAGGTGGCGCCACAGATACGCAGTATTTT. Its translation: CASSSQREGGATDTQYF.

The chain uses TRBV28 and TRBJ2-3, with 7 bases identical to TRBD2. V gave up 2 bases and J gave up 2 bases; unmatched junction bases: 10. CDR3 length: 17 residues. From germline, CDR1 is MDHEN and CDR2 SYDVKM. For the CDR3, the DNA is TGTGCCAGCAGTTTAGCTGGAGGCGGGAGAGCCACAGATACGCAGTATTTT. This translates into CASSLAGGGRATDTQYF.

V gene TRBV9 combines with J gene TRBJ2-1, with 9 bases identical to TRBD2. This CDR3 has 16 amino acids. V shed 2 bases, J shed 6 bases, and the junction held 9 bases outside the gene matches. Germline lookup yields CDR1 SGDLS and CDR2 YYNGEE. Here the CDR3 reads CASSVLAGGDFNEQFF. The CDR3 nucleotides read TGTGCCAGCAGCGTCTTGGCGGGGGGGGATTTCAATGAGCAGTTCTTC.

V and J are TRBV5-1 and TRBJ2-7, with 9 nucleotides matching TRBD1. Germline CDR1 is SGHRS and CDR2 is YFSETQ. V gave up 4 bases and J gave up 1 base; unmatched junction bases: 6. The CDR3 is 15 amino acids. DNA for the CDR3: TGCGCCAGCAGCGGGAAGGGACAGGGTTCCTACGAGCAGTACTTC. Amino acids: CASSGKGQGSYEQYF. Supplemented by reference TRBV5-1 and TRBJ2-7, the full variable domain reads KAGVTQTPRYLIKTRGQQVTLSCSPISGHRSVSWYQQTPGQGLQFLFEYFSETQRNKGNFPGRFSGRQFSNSRSEMNVSTLELGDSALYLCASSGKGQGSYEQYFGPGTRLTVT.

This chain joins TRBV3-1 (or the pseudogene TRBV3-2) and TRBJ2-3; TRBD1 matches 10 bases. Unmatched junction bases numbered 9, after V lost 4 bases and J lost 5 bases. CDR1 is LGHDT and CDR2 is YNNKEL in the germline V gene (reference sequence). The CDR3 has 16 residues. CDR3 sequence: CASSRQGQGFGDTQYF. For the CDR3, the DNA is TGTGCCAGCAGCCGCCAGGGACAGGGGTTCGGAGATACGCAGTATTTT.

The CDR3 DNA follows: TGTGCCAGCAGTTACGGGACAGGGGTAGGCTACACCTTC. Encoded protein: CASSYGTGVGYTF. The chain is built from TRBV6-5 and TRBJ1-2; 10 bases map to TRBD1. The CDR3 runs to 13 residues. From germline, CDR1 is MNHEY and CDR2 SVGAGI. With V trimmed by 2 bases and J by 8 bases, 2 bases remained unmatched.

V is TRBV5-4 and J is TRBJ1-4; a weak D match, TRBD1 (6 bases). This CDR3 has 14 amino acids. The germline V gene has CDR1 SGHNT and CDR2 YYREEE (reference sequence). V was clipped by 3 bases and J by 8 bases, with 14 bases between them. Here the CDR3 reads CASSSGVGEEKLFF. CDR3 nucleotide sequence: TGTGCCAGCAGCTCAGGGGTGGGGGAAGAAAAACTGTTTTTT.

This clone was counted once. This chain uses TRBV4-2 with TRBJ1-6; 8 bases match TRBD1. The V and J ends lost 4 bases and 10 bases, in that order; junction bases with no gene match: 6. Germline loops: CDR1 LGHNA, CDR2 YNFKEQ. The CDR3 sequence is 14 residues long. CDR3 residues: CASSRTGLGSPLHF. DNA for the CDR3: TGTGCCAGCAGCCGGACAGGGTTGGGGTCACCCCTCCACTTT.

The CDR3 DNA follows: TGTGCCAGTAGTATCAATCAGGGGGAACTCTACGAGCAGTACTTC. This codes for CASSINQGELYEQYF. The chain links TRBV19 to TRBJ2-7, with 7 bases lining up with TRBD1. The CDR3 covers 15 residues. The germline CDR1 and CDR2 sequences are LNHDA and SQIVND (reference sequence). The trim removed 3 bases at V and 3 bases at J, leaving 8 bases unmatched.

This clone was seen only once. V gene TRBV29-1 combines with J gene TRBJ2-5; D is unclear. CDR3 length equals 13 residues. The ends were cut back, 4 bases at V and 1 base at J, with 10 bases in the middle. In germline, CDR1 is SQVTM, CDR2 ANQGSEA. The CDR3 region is CSVGQVPQETQYF. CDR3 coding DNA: TGCAGCGTTGGTCAGGTCCCCCAAGAGACCCAGTACTTC.

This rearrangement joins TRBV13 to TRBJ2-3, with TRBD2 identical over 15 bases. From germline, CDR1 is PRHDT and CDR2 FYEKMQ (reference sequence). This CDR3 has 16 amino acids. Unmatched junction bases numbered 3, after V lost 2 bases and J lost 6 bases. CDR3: CASSLRTSGRGDTQYF. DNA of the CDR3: TGTGCCAGCAGCTTAAGGACTAGCGGGAGGGGGGATACGCAGTATTTT.

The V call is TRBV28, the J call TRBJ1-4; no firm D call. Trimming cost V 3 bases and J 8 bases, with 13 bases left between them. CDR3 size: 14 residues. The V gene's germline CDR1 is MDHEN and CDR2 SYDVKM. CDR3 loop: CASSFPRRLEKLFF. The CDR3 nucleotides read TGTGCCAGCAGTTTCCCCCGCAGGTTGGAAAAACTGTTTTTT.

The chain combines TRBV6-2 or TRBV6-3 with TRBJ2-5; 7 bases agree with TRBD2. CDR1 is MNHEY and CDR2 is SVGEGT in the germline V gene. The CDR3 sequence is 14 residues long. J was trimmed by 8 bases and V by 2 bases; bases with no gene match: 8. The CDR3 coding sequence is TGTGCCAGCAGTTACGGAGCGCCGGGGGGTACCCAGTACTTC. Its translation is CASSYGAPGGTQYF.

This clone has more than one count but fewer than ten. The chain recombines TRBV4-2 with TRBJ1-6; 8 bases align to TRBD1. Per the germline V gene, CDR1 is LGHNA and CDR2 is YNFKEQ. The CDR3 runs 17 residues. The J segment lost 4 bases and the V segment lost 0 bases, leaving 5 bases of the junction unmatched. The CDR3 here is CASSQEDGTGYNSPLHF. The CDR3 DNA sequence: TGTGCCAGCAGCCAAGAAGACGGGACAGGTTATAATTCACCCCTCCACTTT.

This chain's CDR3 is CASVQGSGNEQFF. CDR3 sequence (DNA): TGTGCCTCAGTCCAGGGGTCGGGCAATGAGCAGTTCTTC. The rearrangement uses TRBV11-2 and TRBJ2-1; maybe TRBD1 (6 bases). The CDR3 has 13 residues. Per the germline V gene, CDR1 is SGHAT and CDR2 is FQNNGV. Trimming took off 11 bases at V and 6 bases at J, with 17 bases between the two ends.